Presented here are 7 T cell receptor beta chains from one specimen sequenced in a study of shared clonotypes between healthy human individuals. The data were produced by immunoSEQ multiplex PCR, yet TCRdb's version contains in-frame clones alone and is incomplete. The sample has 550,000 to 800,000 clones, less than 95% seen once. Source material: memory CD8+ T cells from PBMCs. Described subset: CD45RO+ cells pooled with CCR7-negative TemRA cells. The receptors originated from a man younger than 35 in good health. Some clones in this sample may be carry-over from other donors' samples.

On this clone: Other nucleotide sequences in the sample specify the same CDR3. The chain recombines TRBV7-8 with TRBJ2-1, with 7 bases lining up with TRBD2. CDR1 and CDR2 (germline): SGHVS, FQNEAQ. The trim removed 1 base at V and 4 bases at J, leaving 1 base unmatched. The length of the CDR3 is 14 residues. The chain's CDR3 is CASSLGGGYNEQFF. The DNA for the CDR3 is TGTGCCAGCAGCTTAGGGGGGGGTTACAATGAGCAGTTCTTC.

This chain connects TRBV5-4 to TRBJ2-1, with TRBD2 matching 12 bases. Germline V gene data show CDR1 as SGHNT and CDR2 as YYREEE (reference sequence). J was trimmed by 2 bases and V by 4 bases; bases with no gene match: 7. The CDR3 has 17 residues. CDR3 nucleotides: TGTGCCAGCAGCGTATGGACTAGCGGGGTACCCTACAATGAGCAGTTCTTC. Protein sequence: CASSVWTSGVPYNEQFF.

The CDR3 loop is CASSDPTENKDRGGNTQYF. The CDR3 bases are TGCGCCAGCAGTGACCCCACCGAGAATAAGGACCGGGGGGGAAATACGCAGTATTTT. The chain combines TRBV10-1 with TRBJ2-3; TRBD2 matches at 8 bases. The germline V gene encodes CDR1 WNHNN and CDR2 SYGVQD (reference sequence). This CDR3 region has 19 residues. J lost 7 bases, V lost 3 bases, and 21 bases had no gene match.

The chain recombines TRBV7-8 with TRBJ2-3; D gene ambiguous. The germline V and J ends were trimmed by 6 bases and 3 bases, with 16 bases remaining between them. The length of the CDR3 is 15 residues. Germline V gives CDR1 SGHVS, CDR2 FQNEAQ. The CDR3 coding sequence is TGTGCCAGCAGTCAGGTACCGGCCGGGACAGATACGCAGTATTTT. This translates into CASSQVPAGTDTQYF.

The V gene is TRBV9, the J gene TRBJ2-7; a possible D gene is TRBD1 (6 bases). Germline CDR1 SGDLS, CDR2 YYNGEE. With 3 bases removed from V and 6 bases from J, the gap between germline ends came to 19 bases. This CDR3 is 15 amino acids long. This CDR3 is CASSAPTGRQGEQYF. In nucleotides, the CDR3 is TGTGCCAGCAGCGCACCCACAGGGCGTCAGGGCGAGCAGTACTTC.

This chain joins TRBV19 and TRBJ2-2; no reliable D call. In germline, CDR1 is LNHDA, CDR2 SQIVND (reference sequence). The V end lost 3 bases, the J end lost 3 bases, and 2 bases lay between the germline ends. The length of the CDR3 is 12 residues. The CDR3 reads CASSMDTGELFF. DNA for the CDR3: TGTGCCAGTAGTATGGACACCGGGGAGCTGTTTTTT.

V gene TRBV29-1 combines with J gene TRBJ2-2; D remains unclear. V was trimmed by 4 bases and J by 3 bases, leaving 9 bases between them. CDR1 is SQVTM, CDR2 ANQGSEA, per germline. The CDR3 covers 13 residues. The CDR3, as DNA: TGCAGCGTTGGCGGCGTTGACACCGGGGAGCTGTTTTTT. It yields the protein CSVGGVDTGELFF.